The clone carrying this T cell receptor beta chain showed up just a few times. Preparing the TCRbeta library involved the use of unique molecular identifiers. Each CDR3 protein is one row after TCRdb ran MiXCR on the PCR reads. This sample has about 540,000 distinct CDR3 sequences; 18% occur once, and the top ten carry 3.3%. Germline CDR1 reads MNHEY; CDR2 reads SMNVEV (reference sequence). This CDR3 contains 14 residues. The J segment lost 4 bases and the V segment lost 5 bases, leaving 7 bases of the junction unmatched. These data belong to a study of T-cell reconstitution after alpha-beta-depleted transplantation in children.

Specimen: PBMCs from the stem cell graft donor, collected from the stem cell graft. This chain joins TRBV27 and TRBJ1-2, with 7 nucleotides matching TRBD1. The sequence came from a human donor who donated a stem cell graft to a child with acute lymphoblastic leukemia. The chain's CDR3 is CASSPTTGSYGYTF. The CDR3 DNA sequence: TGTGCCAGCAGTCCCACGACAGGGTCCTATGGCTACACCTTC.